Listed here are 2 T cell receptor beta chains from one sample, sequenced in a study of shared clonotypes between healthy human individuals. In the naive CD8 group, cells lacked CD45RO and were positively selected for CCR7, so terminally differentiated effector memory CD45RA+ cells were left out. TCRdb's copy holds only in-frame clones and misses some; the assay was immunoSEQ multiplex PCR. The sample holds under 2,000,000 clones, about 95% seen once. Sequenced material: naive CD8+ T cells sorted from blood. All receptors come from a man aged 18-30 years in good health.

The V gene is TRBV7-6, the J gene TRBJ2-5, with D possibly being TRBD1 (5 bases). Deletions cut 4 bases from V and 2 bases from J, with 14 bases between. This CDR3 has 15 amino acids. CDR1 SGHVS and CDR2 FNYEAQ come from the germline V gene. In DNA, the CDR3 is TGTGCCAGCAGCTCTCCCTCGGCAGGGCAAGAGACCCAGTACTTC. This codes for CASSSPSAGQETQYF. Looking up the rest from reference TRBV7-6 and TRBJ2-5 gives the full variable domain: GAGVSQSPRYKVTKRGQDVALRCDPISGHVSLYWYRQALGQGPEFLTYFNYEAQQDKSGLPNDRFSAERPEGSISTLTIQRTEQRDSAMYRCASSSPSAGQETQYFGPGTRLLVL.

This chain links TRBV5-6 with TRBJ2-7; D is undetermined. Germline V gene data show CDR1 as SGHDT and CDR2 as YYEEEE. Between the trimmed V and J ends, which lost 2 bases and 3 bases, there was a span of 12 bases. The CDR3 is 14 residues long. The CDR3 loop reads CASSLGLSGYEQYF. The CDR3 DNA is TGTGCCAGCAGCTTAGGTTTGTCGGGCTACGAGCAGTACTTC.